Following are 17 T cell receptor beta chains from one sample sequenced in a study of T cells in Graves' hyperthyroidism and ophthalmopathy. TCR beta CDR3 region amplification was performed from RNA transcripts. During a first-round RT-PCR of the TCR CDR3, the HTBI primer set was used. MiXCR, applied by TCRdb to the multiplex PCR reads, yields one record per CDR3 protein. The data show some 340,000 distinct CDR3 sequences, approximately 13% seen once. Sequencing was performed on blood. All receptors derive from a woman aged 40 to 50 with Graves' ophthalmopathy.

The V call is TRBV9, the J call TRBJ1-4; D remains unclear. V shed 4 bases and J shed 11 bases, with 15 bases lying between them. The CDR3 contains 13 residues. CDR1 and CDR2 (germline): SGDLS, YYNGEE. The CDR3 coding sequence is TGTGCCAGCAGCTTCTTAGAGGCCGGTAAACTGTTTTTT. It yields the protein CASSFLEAGKLFF.

This clonotype was seen only a few times. CDR3 in amino acids: CASSQIDRDGYTF. Here the CDR3 DNA reads TGCGCCAGCAGCCAAATAGACAGGGATGGCTACACCTTC. The gene calls are TRBV4-1 and TRBJ1-2, with 7 bases matching TRBD1. V shed 2 bases and J 6 bases; nucleotides not matched to a gene: 3. The CDR3 is 13 amino acids. Germline CDR1 and CDR2: MGHRA and YSYEKL.

This clonotype was counted many times. This rearrangement joins TRBV6-2 or TRBV6-3 to TRBJ2-4, with D possibly TRBD2 on 6 matching bases. Germline V CDR1 and CDR2: MNHEY, SVGEGT. The CDR3 consists of 14 residues. V shed 5 bases and J shed 2 bases, with 10 bases lying between them. The CDR3 reads CASSIGRSKNIQYF. DNA for the CDR3: TGTGCCAGCAGTATTGGGAGGTCCAAAAACATTCAGTACTTC.

This clonotype was detected ten times or more. CDR3: CAISETTTGVGYTF. In nucleotides, the CDR3 is TGTGCCATCAGTGAGACAACGACAGGGGTAGGCTACACCTTC. The J gene is TRBJ1-2, the V gene TRBV10-3, with TRBD1 identical over 8 bases. CDR3 length: 14 residues. Trimming removed 2 bases from V and 8 bases from J; junction bases left unmatched: 7. CDR1 and CDR2 from the germline V gene are ENHRY and SYGVKD.

Comment on this clonotype: This may come from a read error, since a much larger clone is one base off. V and J are TRBV24-1 and TRBJ2-1; 11 bases are shared with TRBD2. CDR1 and CDR2 from the germline V gene are KGHDR and SFDVKD. This CDR3 has 16 amino acids. As DNA, the CDR3 is TGTGCCACCAGTGAACTAGCGGGAGCATCCTGCAATGAGCAGTTCTTC. Translating gives CATSELAGASCNEQFF.

This clonotype came up a few times. V usage is TRBV5-1 and J usage is TRBJ2-7; a possible D gene is TRBD2 (6 bases). V was pared by 1 base and J by 0 bases, with 8 bases between. This CDR3 comprises 14 residues. Germline CDR1 is SGHRS and CDR2 is YFSETQ. The CDR3 DNA reads as TGCGCCAGCAGCTTGAGGGGAGGCTCCTACGAGCAGTACTTC. Translated, it gives CASSLRGGSYEQYF.

At least ten counts were recorded for this clonotype. The V call is TRBV28, the J call TRBJ1-2, with 7 nucleotides matching TRBD1. CDR3 length: 17 residues. The trim removed 3 bases at V and 2 bases at J, leaving 12 bases unmatched. Germline lookup yields CDR1 MDHEN and CDR2 SYDVKM. The CDR3 reads CASSFLGQSWGNYGYTF. The CDR3 bases are TGTGCCAGCAGTTTCCTGGGACAGAGTTGGGGGAACTATGGCTACACCTTC.

The chain joins TRBV3-1 to TRBJ2-5, with TRBD2 identical over 9 bases. The V gene end was trimmed by 3 bases and the J gene end by 5 bases; junction bases not matched to a gene: 22. There are 20 residues in the CDR3. From germline, CDR1 is LGHDT and CDR2 YNNKEL (reference sequence). The CDR3 DNA follows: TGTGCCAGCAGCCAGACGGGCGGGGTAGCGGGGGCTTCGGACGGGGAGACCCAGTACTTC. Translated, it gives CASSQTGGVAGASDGETQYF.

This clonotype turned up a few times. This chain links TRBV20-1 with TRBJ1-1; 8 nucleotides match TRBD1. The CDR3 contains 14 residues. Germline V CDR1 and CDR2: DFQATT, SNEGSKA (reference sequence). V shed 6 bases and J 8 bases; nucleotides not matched to a gene: 14. CDR3 sequence: CSAPLDRDRLEAFF. For the CDR3, the DNA is TGCAGTGCGCCTTTAGATCGGGACAGGCTGGAAGCTTTCTTT.

The V and J genes are TRBV29-1 and TRBJ2-7; 9 nucleotides match TRBD1. The V segment lost 5 bases and the J segment 6 bases; nucleotides outside the gene matches: 5. The CDR3 extends over 12 amino acids. Germline V gene sequence: CDR1 SQVTM, CDR2 ANQGSEA. CDR3 residues: CSVTGTGLEQYF. CDR3 nucleotides: TGCAGCGTTACCGGGACAGGGCTCGAGCAGTACTTC.

This chain uses TRBV28 with TRBJ1-1, with D possibly matching TRBD1 (5 bases). V dropped 2 bases and J dropped 6 bases, with 16 bases sitting between them. Germline CDR1 is MDHEN and CDR2 is SYDVKM. The CDR3 is 15 amino acids. The CDR3 loop is CASSLTPGGRPEAFF. For the CDR3, the DNA is TGTGCCAGCAGTTTAACCCCCGGGGGACGACCTGAAGCTTTCTTT.

This clonotype was picked up many times. The chain employs TRBV7-9 and TRBJ2-1; TRBD2 matches 10 bases. This CDR3 is 15 amino acids long. V trimming: 6 bases; J trimming: 6 bases; junction bases outside the gene matches: 8. Germline V gene sequence: CDR1 SEHNR, CDR2 FQNEAQ (reference sequence). CDR3 sequence (DNA): TGTGCCAGCAGACGTCGAGCGGGGGGGCCCAATGAGCAGTTCTTC. Protein product: CASRRRAGGPNEQFF. Combining the CDR3 with reference TRBV7-9 and TRBJ2-1 gives the whole variable domain DTGVSQNPRHKITKRGQNVTFRCDPISEHNRLYWYRQTLGQGPEFLTYFQNEAQLEKSRLLSDRFSAERPKGSFSTLEIQRTEQGDSAMYLCASRRRAGGPNEQFFGPGTRLTVL.

The rearrangement uses TRBV9 and TRBJ1-2; 10 nucleotides agree with TRBD1. Germline values: CDR1 SGDLS, CDR2 YYNGEE. The CDR3 loop spans 14 amino acids. With V trimmed by 0 bases and J by 8 bases, 4 bases remained unmatched. In nucleotides, the CDR3 is TGTGCCAGCAGCGTAGGGGACAGGGGAGAAGGCTACACCTTC. Translation gives CASSVGDRGEGYTF.

This clonotype was counted ten times or more. V gene TRBV7-2 combines with J gene TRBJ2-2; maybe TRBD2 (5 bases). The CDR3 has 17 amino acids. The germline V gene has CDR1 SGHTA and CDR2 FQGNSA. Between the trimmed V and J ends, which lost 5 bases and 7 bases, there was a span of 23 bases. The CDR3 protein is CASSRTGRRERSGELFF. The CDR3 coding sequence is TGTGCCAGCAGCCGCACCGGCAGAAGGGAGAGGAGCGGGGAGCTGTTTTTT.

The V gene is TRBV5-6, the J gene TRBJ1-4; D gene ambiguous. The CDR3 is 12 residues long. V was pared by 3 bases and J by 7 bases, with 7 bases between. The V gene's germline CDR1 is SGHDT and CDR2 YYEEEE. CDR3 sequence reads: CASSWRTEKLFF. CDR3 nucleotide sequence: TGTGCCAGCAGCTGGCGCACTGAAAAACTGTTTTTT.

In this sample, this clonotype turned up many times. The chain joins TRBV12-3 or TRBV12-4 to TRBJ1-1; perhaps TRBD1 as D (5 bases). V lost 3 bases to trimming and J lost 3 bases, with 17 bases between them. CDR3 length: 16 amino acids. For the CDR3, the DNA is TGTGCCAGCAGTTTTGTTCTCCTTGAAGGGGACACTGAAGCTTTCTTT. Residues: CASSFVLLEGDTEAFF.

This clonotype has just a few counts. This chain uses TRBV3-1 with TRBJ2-5; 7 bases line up with TRBD1. The junction had 11 bases not matched to a gene; V was cut back by 5 bases and J by 14 bases. The germline V gene encodes CDR1 LGHDT and CDR2 YNNKEL (reference sequence). This CDR3 comprises 12 residues. Written as DNA, the CDR3 is TGTGCCAGCAGCGATGTACTAGGGACAGCTTACTTC. Its protein product is CASSDVLGTAYF.